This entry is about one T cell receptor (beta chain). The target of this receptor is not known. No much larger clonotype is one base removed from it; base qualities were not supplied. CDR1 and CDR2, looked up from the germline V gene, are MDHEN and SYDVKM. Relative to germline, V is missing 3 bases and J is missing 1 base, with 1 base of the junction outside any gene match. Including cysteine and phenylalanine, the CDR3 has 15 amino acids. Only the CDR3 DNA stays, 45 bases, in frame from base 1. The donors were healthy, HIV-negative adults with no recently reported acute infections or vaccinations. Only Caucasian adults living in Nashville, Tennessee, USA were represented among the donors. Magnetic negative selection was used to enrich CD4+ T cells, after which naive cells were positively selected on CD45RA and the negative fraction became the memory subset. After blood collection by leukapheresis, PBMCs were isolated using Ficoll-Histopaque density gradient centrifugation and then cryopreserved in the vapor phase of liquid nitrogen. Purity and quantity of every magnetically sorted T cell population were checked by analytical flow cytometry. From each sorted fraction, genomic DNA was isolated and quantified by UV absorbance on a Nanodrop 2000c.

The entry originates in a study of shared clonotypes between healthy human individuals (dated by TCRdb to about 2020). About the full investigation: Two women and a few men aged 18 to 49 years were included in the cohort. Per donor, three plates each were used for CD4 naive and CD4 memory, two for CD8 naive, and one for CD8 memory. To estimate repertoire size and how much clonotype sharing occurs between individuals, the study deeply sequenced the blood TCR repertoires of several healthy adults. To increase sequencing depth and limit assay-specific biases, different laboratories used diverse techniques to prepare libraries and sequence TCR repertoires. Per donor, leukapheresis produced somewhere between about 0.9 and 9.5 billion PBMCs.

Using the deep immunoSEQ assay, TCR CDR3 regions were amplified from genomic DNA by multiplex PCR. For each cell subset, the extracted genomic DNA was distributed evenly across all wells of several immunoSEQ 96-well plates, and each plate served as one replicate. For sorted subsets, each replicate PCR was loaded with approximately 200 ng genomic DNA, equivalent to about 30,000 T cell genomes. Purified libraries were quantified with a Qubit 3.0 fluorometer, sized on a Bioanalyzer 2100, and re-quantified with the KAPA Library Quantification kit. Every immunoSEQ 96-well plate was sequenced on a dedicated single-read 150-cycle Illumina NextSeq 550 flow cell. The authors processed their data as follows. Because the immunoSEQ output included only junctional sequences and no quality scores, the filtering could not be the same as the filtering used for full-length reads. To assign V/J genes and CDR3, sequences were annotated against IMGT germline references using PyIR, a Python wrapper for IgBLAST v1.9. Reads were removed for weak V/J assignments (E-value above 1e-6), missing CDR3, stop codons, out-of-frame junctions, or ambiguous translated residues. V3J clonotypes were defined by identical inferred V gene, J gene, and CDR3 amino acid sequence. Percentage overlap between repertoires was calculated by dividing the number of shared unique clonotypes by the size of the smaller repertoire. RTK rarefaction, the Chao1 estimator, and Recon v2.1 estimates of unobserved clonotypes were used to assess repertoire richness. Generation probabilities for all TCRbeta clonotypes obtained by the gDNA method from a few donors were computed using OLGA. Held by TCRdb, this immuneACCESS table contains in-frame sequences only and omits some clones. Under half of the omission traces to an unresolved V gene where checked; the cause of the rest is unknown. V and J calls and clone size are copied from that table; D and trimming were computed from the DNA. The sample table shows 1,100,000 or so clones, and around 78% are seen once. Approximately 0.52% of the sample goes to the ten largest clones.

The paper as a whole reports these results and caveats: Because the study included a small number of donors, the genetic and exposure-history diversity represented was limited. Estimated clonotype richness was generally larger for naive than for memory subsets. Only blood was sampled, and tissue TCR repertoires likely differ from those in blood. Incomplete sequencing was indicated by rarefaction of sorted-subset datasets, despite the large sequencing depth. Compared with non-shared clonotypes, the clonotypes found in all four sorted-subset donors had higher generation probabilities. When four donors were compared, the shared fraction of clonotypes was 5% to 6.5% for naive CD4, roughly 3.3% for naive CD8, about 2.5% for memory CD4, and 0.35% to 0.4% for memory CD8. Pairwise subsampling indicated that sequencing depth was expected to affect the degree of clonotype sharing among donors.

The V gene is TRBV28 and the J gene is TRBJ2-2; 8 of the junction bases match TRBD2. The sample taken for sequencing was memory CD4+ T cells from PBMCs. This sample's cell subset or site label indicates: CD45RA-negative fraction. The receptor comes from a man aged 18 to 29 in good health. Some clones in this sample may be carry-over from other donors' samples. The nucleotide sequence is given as TGTGCCAGCAGTTTTACTAGCGGGAACACCGGGGAGCTGTTTTTT. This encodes CASSFTSGNTGELFF.